This T cell receptor (beta chain) was recovered during a study of blood T cell repertoires in COVID-19. Study at large: Some COVID-19 samples were acute and others convalescent; all came from the United States, Italy and Spain.

Only a few counts were recorded for this clone. Libraries were prepared by immunoSEQ multiplex PCR; TCRdb keeps only in-frame clonotypes and omits some of them. The repertoire holds around 100,000 clones, with 70% to 85% as singletons. This CDR3 contains 14 residues. Trimming removed 5 bases from V and 0 bases from J, with 10 bases in between. Germline CDR1 reads SEHNR; CDR2 reads FQNEAQ (reference sequence). The sample taken for sequencing was peripheral blood. The J gene is TRBJ1-2, the V gene TRBV7-9; D unresolved. This TCR was recovered from a human donor in a cohort sampled during active COVID-19. CDR3 loop: CASSPWGANYGYTF. CDR3 nucleotide sequence: TGTGCCAGCAGCCCTTGGGGAGCTAACTATGGCTACACCTTC.